This T cell receptor (beta chain) was sequenced for a study of T-cell reconstitution after alpha-beta-depleted transplantation in children. Findings and caveats of the study: Hyperexpanded clones declined; after one year, newly produced T cells mostly supplied diversity. It was surviving recipient T cells and thymic progenitors that gave some patients high TCRbeta diversity at day 60. At around two months after transplant, the alpha-beta T cells were reportedly derived from several hundred expanded clones that came from non-depleted graft cells.

This clonotype was picked up many times. Its cognate antigen is unknown. During its preparation, the TCRbeta library received unique molecular identifiers. MiXCR, run by TCRdb on the PCR reads, gives a single entry per CDR3 protein. Among 200,000 or so distinct CDR3 sequences listed, about 7% were seen once. Specimen: PBMCs, collected before TCRalphabeta/CD19-depleted stem cell transplant. This clonotype was sampled from a boy between 2 and 15 years old with acute lymphoblastic leukemia, due to receive a stem cell transplant.

The CDR3 sequence: CATSRVVDPGTGELFF. CDR3 nucleotides: TGTGCCACCAGCAGAGTGGTCGATCCGGGCACCGGGGAGCTGTTTTTT. This chain joins TRBV15 and TRBJ2-2; D unresolved. Germline CDR1 reads LNHNV; CDR2 reads YYDKDF (reference sequence). The V gene lost 1 base and the J gene lost 4 bases, with 13 bases spanning the gap. The CDR3 spans 16 residues.